The 3 T cell receptor beta chains reported below all come from one sample, sequenced in a study of blood T cell repertoires in COVID-19 (dated by TCRdb to 2020 to 2021). Receptor libraries were prepared by the immunoSEQ multiplex PCR assay. Entries here come from immuneACCESS through TCRdb and include only in-frame sequences with V and J called. Some clones fail to appear in such tables; in the studies checked, an unresolved V gene covers under half of the shortfall, and the cause of the remainder is unknown. The sample table shows approximately 100,000 clones, and 75% to 85% are seen once. The ten most abundant clones make up around a quarter of the sample. The sequencing input was peripheral blood. The receptors derive from a man aged 65 to 85 with acute or convalescent COVID-19.

This chain links TRBV7-2 with TRBJ2-7, with 7 nucleotides matching TRBD2. The germline V gene encodes CDR1 SGHTA and CDR2 FQGNSA. The CDR3 loop spans 14 amino acids. With 5 bases clipped from V and 1 base from J, the junction kept 5 bases outside the gene matches. CDR3 sequence (DNA): TGTGCCAGCAGCCGCCAAGCGGGATCCTACGAGCAGTACTTC. Amino acids: CASSRQAGSYEQYF.

The chain is built from TRBV19 and TRBJ2-1; TRBD2 matches 10 bases. Trimming cost V 5 bases and J 5 bases; bases outside gene matches: 6. Per germline, CDR1 LNHDA and CDR2 SQIVND (reference sequence). This CDR3 is 15 amino acids long. The CDR3 region has the DNA TGTGCCAGTAGTCCCAGCGGGAGGGCCGACAATGAGCAGTTCTTC. Encoded protein: CASSPSGRADNEQFF.

J is TRBJ2-3 and V is TRBV28; D is perhaps TRBD2 (6 bases). Trimming left V 3 bases short and J 3 bases short, with 13 bases between. Germline CDR1 is MDHEN and CDR2 is SYDVKM. The CDR3 runs to 15 residues. CDR3 sequence reads: CASSLAGFRTDTQYF. The CDR3 DNA sequence: TGTGCCAGCAGTTTGGCGGGGTTTAGGACAGATACGCAGTATTTT.